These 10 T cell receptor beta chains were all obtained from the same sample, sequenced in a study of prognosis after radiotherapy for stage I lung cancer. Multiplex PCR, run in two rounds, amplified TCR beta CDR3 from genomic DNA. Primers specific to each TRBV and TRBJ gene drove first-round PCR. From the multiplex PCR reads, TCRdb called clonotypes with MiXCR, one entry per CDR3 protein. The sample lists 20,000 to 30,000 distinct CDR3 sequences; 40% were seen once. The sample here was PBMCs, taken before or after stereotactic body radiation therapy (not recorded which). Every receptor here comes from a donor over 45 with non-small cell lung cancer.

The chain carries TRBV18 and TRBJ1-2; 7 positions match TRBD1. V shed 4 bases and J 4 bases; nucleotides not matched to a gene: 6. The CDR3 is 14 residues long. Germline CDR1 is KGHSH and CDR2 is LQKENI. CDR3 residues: CASSQTGASYGYTF. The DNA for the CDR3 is TGTGCCAGCTCACAAACAGGGGCTTCCTATGGCTACACCTTC.

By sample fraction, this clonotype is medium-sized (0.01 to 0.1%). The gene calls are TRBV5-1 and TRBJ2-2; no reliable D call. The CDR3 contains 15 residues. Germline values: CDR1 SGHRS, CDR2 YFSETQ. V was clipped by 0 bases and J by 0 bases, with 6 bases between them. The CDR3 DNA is TGCGCCAGCAGCTTGGGAAGGCCGAACACCGGGGAGCTGTTTTTT. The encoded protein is CASSLGRPNTGELFF.

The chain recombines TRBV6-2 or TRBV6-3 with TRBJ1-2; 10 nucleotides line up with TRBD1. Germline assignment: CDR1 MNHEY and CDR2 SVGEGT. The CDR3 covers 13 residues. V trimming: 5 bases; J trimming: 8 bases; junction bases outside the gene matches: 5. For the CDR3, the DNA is TGTGCCAGCAGTGCTGACAGGGGGCGCGGCTACACCTTC. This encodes CASSADRGRGYTF.

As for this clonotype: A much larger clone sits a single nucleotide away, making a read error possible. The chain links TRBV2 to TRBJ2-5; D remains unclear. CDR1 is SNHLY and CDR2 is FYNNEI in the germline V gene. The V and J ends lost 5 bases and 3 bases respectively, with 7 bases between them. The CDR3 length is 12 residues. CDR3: CASSCTEETQYF. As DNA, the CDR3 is TGTGCCAGCAGTTGTACAGAAGAGACCCAGTACTTC.

The chain's CDR3 is CASRPEAGNTGELFF. The CDR3 DNA sequence: TGTGCCAGCAGGCCCGAGGCGGGTAACACCGGGGAGCTGTTTTTT. This chain links TRBV12-3 or TRBV12-4 with TRBJ2-2, with D perhaps TRBD2 (5 bases). This CDR3 contains 15 residues. V was trimmed by 6 bases and J by 2 bases, leaving 13 bases between them.

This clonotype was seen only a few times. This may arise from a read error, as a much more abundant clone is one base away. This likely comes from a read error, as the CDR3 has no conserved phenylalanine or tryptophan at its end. Here the CDR3 DNA reads TGTGCCAGCAGCGAACAGTCGGTCGTTACTGAAGCTTTCCTT. It encodes CASSEQSVVTEAFL. V gene TRBV9 combines with J gene TRBJ1-1; no reliable D call. Germline V gives CDR1 SGDLS, CDR2 YYNGEE. The CDR3 runs 14 residues. Trimming removed 3 bases at V and 5 bases at J, with 14 bases between.

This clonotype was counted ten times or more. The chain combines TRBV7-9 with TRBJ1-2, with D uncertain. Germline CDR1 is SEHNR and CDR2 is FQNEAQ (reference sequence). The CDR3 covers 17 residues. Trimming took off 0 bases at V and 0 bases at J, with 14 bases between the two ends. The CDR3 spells CASSLADNRETNYGYTF. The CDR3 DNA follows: TGTGCCAGCAGCTTAGCAGATAACAGAGAAACTAACTATGGCTACACCTTC.

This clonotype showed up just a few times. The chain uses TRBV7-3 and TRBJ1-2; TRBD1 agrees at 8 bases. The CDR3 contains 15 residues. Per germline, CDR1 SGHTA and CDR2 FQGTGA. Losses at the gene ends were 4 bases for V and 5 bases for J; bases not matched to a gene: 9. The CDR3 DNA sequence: TGTGCCAGCAGCTCGGACAGGGAAGGTTGGTATGGCTACACCTTC. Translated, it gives CASSSDREGWYGYTF.

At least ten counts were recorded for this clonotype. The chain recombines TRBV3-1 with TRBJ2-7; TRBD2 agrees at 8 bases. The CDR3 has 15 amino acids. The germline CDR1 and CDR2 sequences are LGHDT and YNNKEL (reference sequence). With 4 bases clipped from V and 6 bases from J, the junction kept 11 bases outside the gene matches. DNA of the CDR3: TGTGCCAGCAGCCCTGGTGGAGCGGGAGTCGCCGAGCAGTACTTC. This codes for CASSPGGAGVAEQYF.

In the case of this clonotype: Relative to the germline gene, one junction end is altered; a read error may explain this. The chain's CDR3 is CARSSPTGEETQYF. The CDR3 bases are TGTGCCAGAAGCTCCCCTACAGGGGAGGAGACCCAGTACTTC. This sequence joins TRBV5-4 and TRBJ2-5; TRBD1 matches at 7 bases. The CDR3 spans 14 residues. Germline loops: CDR1 SGHNT, CDR2 YYREEE (reference sequence).